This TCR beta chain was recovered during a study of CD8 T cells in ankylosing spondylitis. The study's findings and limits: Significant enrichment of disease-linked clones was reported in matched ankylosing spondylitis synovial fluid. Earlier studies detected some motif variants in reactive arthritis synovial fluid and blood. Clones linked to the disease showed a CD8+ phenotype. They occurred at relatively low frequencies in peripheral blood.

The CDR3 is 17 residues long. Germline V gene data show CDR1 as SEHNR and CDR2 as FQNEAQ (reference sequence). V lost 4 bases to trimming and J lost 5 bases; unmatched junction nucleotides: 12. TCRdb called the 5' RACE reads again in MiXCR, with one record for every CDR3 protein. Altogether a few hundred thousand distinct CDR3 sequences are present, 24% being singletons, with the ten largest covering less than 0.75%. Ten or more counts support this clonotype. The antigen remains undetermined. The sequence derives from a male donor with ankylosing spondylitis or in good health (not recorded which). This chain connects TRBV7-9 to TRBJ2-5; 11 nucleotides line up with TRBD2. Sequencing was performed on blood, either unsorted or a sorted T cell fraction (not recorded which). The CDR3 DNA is TGTGCCAGCAGCTCTACTCTAGCGGGGGGTAAGCGGGAGACCCAGTACTTC. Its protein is CASSSTLAGGKRETQYF. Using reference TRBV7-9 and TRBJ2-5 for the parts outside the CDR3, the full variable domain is DTGVSQNPRHKITKRGQNVTFRCDPISEHNRLYWYRQTLGQGPEFLTYFQNEAQLEKSRLLSDRFSAERPKGSFSTLEIQRTEQGDSAMYLCASSSTLAGGKRETQYFGPGTRLLVL.